These T cell receptor beta chains were read from a single sample in a study of blood T cell repertoires in COVID-19. Profiling relied on immunoSEQ multiplex PCR, and the TCRdb table lists in-frame clones only, not all of them. This table holds about 330,000 clones, about four fifths found once. Sequenced material: peripheral blood. These TCRs come from a woman aged 50 to 60 with acute or convalescent COVID-19. Both conserved end residues are part of each CDR3. A D gene is named only where the DNA matches it firmly. The size entry is marked missing in some rows and otherwise reads once, few, many or a size class.

j_gene: TRBJ1-2
abundance: .
d_gene: .
v_gene: TRBV19
CDR3nt: TGTGCCAGTAGCCCGTCTTCCTACGGCCCTCGGGTCTATGGCTACACCTTC
CDR3aa: CASSPSSYGPRVYGYTF

j_gene: TRBJ2-2
abundance: .
d_gene: TRBD2
v_gene: TRBV5-1
CDR3nt: TGCGCCAGCGGCCCCCTGAATAGCGGGAATAGCGGGGAGCTGTTTTTT
CDR3aa: CASGPLNSGNSGELFF

j_gene: TRBJ2-3
abundance: once
d_gene: .
v_gene: TRBV29-1
CDR3nt: TGCAGCGTTGAAGATATTAGCTCTAGCACAGATACGCAGTATTTT
CDR3aa: CSVEDISSSTDTQYF

j_gene: TRBJ2-1
abundance: .
d_gene: .
v_gene: TRBV7-2
CDR3nt: TGTGCCAGCAGCCCTCAGGGCGGGATCAACAATGAGCAGTTCTTC
CDR3aa: CASSPQGGINNEQFF

j_gene: TRBJ1-1
abundance: few
d_gene: .
v_gene: TRBV7-2
CDR3nt: TGTGCCAGCAGCCAGGGGAGGGGCACTGAAGCTTTCTTT
CDR3aa: CASSQGRGTEAFF

j_gene: TRBJ1-2
abundance: .
d_gene: .
v_gene: TRBV19
CDR3nt: TGTGCCAGTATAGATCAGGGTCGAAACTATGGCTACACCTTC
CDR3aa: CASIDQGRNYGYTF

j_gene: TRBJ1-4
abundance: .
d_gene: TRBD1
v_gene: TRBV7-8
CDR3nt: TGTGCCAGCAGCTTTCTGCCAGGGGGCGAAAAACTGTTTTTT
CDR3aa: CASSFLPGGEKLFF

j_gene: TRBJ2-1
abundance: .
d_gene: .
v_gene: TRBV5-1
CDR3nt: TGCGCCAGCAGCTTGGCCGGAGATGAGCAGTTCTTC
CDR3aa: CASSLAGDEQFF

j_gene: TRBJ1-1
abundance: once
d_gene: TRBD1
v_gene: TRBV29-1
CDR3nt: TGCAGCGTTGAGCCCGTGACAGGGGGCGCGGCTGAAGCTTTCTTT
CDR3aa: CSVEPVTGGAAEAFF

j_gene: TRBJ1-1
abundance: .
d_gene: .
v_gene: TRBV30
CDR3nt: TGTGCCTGGAGGAACAGGGCCACTGAAGCTTTCTTT
CDR3aa: CAWRNRATEAFF

j_gene: TRBJ1-5
abundance: .
d_gene: .
v_gene: TRBV7-2
CDR3nt: TGTGCCAGCAGCGATCGATACGAGCAGCCCCAGCATTTT
CDR3aa: CASSDRYEQPQHF

j_gene: TRBJ2-7
abundance: .
d_gene: TRBD2
v_gene: TRBV28
CDR3nt: TGTGCCAGCAGTCTACTAGCGGGAAGTTACGAGCAGTACTTC
CDR3aa: CASSLLAGSYEQYF

j_gene: TRBJ1-2
abundance: .
d_gene: TRBD1
v_gene: TRBV7-9
CDR3nt: TGTGCCAGCAGCTTATTTACTACAGGGGGCAAGGGCTACACCTTC
CDR3aa: CASSLFTTGGKGYTF

j_gene: TRBJ1-6
abundance: .
d_gene: TRBD1
v_gene: TRBV5-1
CDR3nt: TGCGCCAGCAGCTTGGATGGACAGGGGAATTCACCCCTCCACTTT
CDR3aa: CASSLDGQGNSPLHF

j_gene: TRBJ2-1
abundance: .
d_gene: TRBD2
v_gene: TRBV6-5
CDR3nt: TGTGCCAGCGTAAACCGGGAGGGGGGCAATGAGCAGTTCTTC
CDR3aa: CASVNREGGNEQFF

j_gene: TRBJ2-2
abundance: .
d_gene: .
v_gene: TRBV29-1
CDR3nt: TGCAGCGTGAACAGGGGGGGCACCGGGGAGCTGTTTTTT
CDR3aa: CSVNRGGTGELFF

j_gene: TRBJ2-7
abundance: .
d_gene: TRBD2
v_gene: TRBV29-1
CDR3nt: TGCAGCGTTGAACAGCGGGAGGGCCTCGAGCAGTACTTC
CDR3aa: CSVEQREGLEQYF

j_gene: TRBJ2-5
abundance: .
d_gene: TRBD1
v_gene: TRBV5-1
CDR3nt: TGCGCCACCAAAGGGGGCCTAGGGGTCCAAGAGACCCAGTACTTC
CDR3aa: CATKGGLGVQETQYF

j_gene: TRBJ2-1
abundance: .
d_gene: .
v_gene: TRBV24-1
CDR3nt: TGTGCCACCAGTGACGACACCTCTCAGGCCTACAATGAGCAGTTCTTC
CDR3aa: CATSDDTSQAYNEQFF

j_gene: TRBJ1-6
abundance: .
d_gene: .
v_gene: TRBV10-2
CDR3nt: TGCGCCAGCAGTGACGCCGACAGAGCGCCTTATAATTCACCCCTCCACTTT
CDR3aa: CASSDADRAPYNSPLHF

j_gene: TRBJ2-7
abundance: .
d_gene: TRBD2
v_gene: TRBV18
CDR3nt: TGTGCCAGCTCACCAACAGCGGGACCCTACGAGCAGTACTTC
CDR3aa: CASSPTAGPYEQYF

j_gene: TRBJ2-5
abundance: .
d_gene: TRBD1
v_gene: TRBV12-3/TRBV12-4
CDR3nt: TGTGCCAGCATTCAAACAGGGGAGGAGACCCAGTACTTC
CDR3aa: CASIQTGEETQYF

j_gene: TRBJ2-1
abundance: .
d_gene: .
v_gene: TRBV18
CDR3nt: TGTGCCAGCTCTGGTGCAGGTGAGCAGTTCTTC
CDR3aa: CASSGAGEQFF

j_gene: TRBJ1-1
abundance: once
d_gene: .
v_gene: TRBV7-9
CDR3nt: TGTGCCAGCAGCCCCCAATCGGCGGGTGAAGCTTTCTTT
CDR3aa: CASSPQSAGEAFF

j_gene: TRBJ2-2
abundance: .
d_gene: TRBD2
v_gene: TRBV7-8
CDR3nt: TGTGCCAGCAGCTACGGGAGGGCCGGCACCGGGGAGCTGTTTTTT
CDR3aa: CASSYGRAGTGELFF

j_gene: TRBJ2-7
abundance: .
d_gene: TRBD2
v_gene: TRBV11-1
CDR3nt: TGTGCCAGCAGCTTCTCTAGCGGAGCCTACGAGCAGTACTTC
CDR3aa: CASSFSSGAYEQYF

j_gene: TRBJ2-3
abundance: once
d_gene: .
v_gene: TRBV5-1
CDR3nt: TGCGCCAGCAGCTTGGCTGCAGATACGCAGTATTTT
CDR3aa: CASSLAADTQYF

j_gene: TRBJ2-5
abundance: .
d_gene: TRBD2
v_gene: TRBV5-1
CDR3nt: TGCGCCAGCAGCTTGGGCGGGGGGGCCGGAGAGACCCAGTACTTC
CDR3aa: CASSLGGGAGETQYF

j_gene: TRBJ1-6
abundance: .
d_gene: .
v_gene: TRBV5-1
CDR3nt: TGCGCCAGCAGCTTGGTTTATGATTCACCCCTCCACTTT
CDR3aa: CASSLVYDSPLHF

j_gene: TRBJ2-2
abundance: .
d_gene: .
v_gene: TRBV7-2
CDR3nt: TGTGCCAGCAGCCAAGTGGGACTGTACACCGGGGAGCTGTTTTTT
CDR3aa: CASSQVGLYTGELFF

j_gene: TRBJ1-1
abundance: few
d_gene: .
v_gene: TRBV5-1
CDR3nt: TGCGCCAGCAGCCCTGGCGGGGGGGCGCCGGGGACTGAAGCTTTCTTT
CDR3aa: CASSPGGGAPGTEAFF

j_gene: TRBJ2-1
abundance: .
d_gene: TRBD1
v_gene: TRBV9
CDR3nt: TGTGCCAGCAGCGGCGAGGGGGCCAGGGGGATCTACAATGAGCAGTTCTTC
CDR3aa: CASSGEGARGIYNEQFF

j_gene: TRBJ1-3
abundance: .
d_gene: TRBD1
v_gene: TRBV15
CDR3nt: TGTGCCACCAGCCGAGGAGCCGGATGGACAGGGGCTAGAAACACCATATATTTT
CDR3aa: CATSRGAGWTGARNTIYF

j_gene: TRBJ1-2
abundance: .
d_gene: .
v_gene: TRBV12-3/TRBV12-4
CDR3nt: TGTGCCAGCAGTTTAATGGACAGTGGCTACACCTTC
CDR3aa: CASSLMDSGYTF

j_gene: TRBJ2-1
abundance: .
d_gene: .
v_gene: TRBV28
CDR3nt: TGTGCCAGCAAGGAGCTCGGTGAGCAGTTCTTC
CDR3aa: CASKELGEQFF

j_gene: TRBJ2-3
abundance: .
d_gene: .
v_gene: TRBV30
CDR3nt: TGTGCCTGGAGTGTAGGGGGGGAAAGCGGCACAGATACGCAGTATTTT
CDR3aa: CAWSVGGESGTDTQYF

j_gene: TRBJ1-4
abundance: .
d_gene: .
v_gene: TRBV3-1/TRBV3-2
CDR3nt: TGTGCCAGCAGCCAATATGGCTTGGTGGAAAAACTGTTTTTT
CDR3aa: CASSQYGLVEKLFF

j_gene: TRBJ2-3
abundance: .
d_gene: TRBD2
v_gene: TRBV11-3
CDR3nt: TGTGCCAGCAGCTTAGATTGGGATCTAGCGGGAGATACGCAGTATTTT
CDR3aa: CASSLDWDLAGDTQYF

j_gene: TRBJ1-5
abundance: .
d_gene: TRBD1
v_gene: TRBV24-1
CDR3nt: TGTGCCACCAGTGATTCCGGACAGGCTGGCAATCAGCCCCAGCATTTT
CDR3aa: CATSDSGQAGNQPQHF

j_gene: TRBJ2-1
abundance: .
d_gene: .
v_gene: TRBV3-1/TRBV3-2
CDR3nt: TGTGCCAGCAGCCAAGCAGGGGGGATAGACAATGAGCAGTTCTTC
CDR3aa: CASSQAGGIDNEQFF

j_gene: TRBJ2-3
abundance: .
d_gene: TRBD1
v_gene: TRBV7-8
CDR3nt: TGTGCCAGCAGCCCGAAGGGGGACAGATACACAGATACGCAGTATTTT
CDR3aa: CASSPKGDRYTDTQYF

j_gene: TRBJ1-2
abundance: .
d_gene: .
v_gene: TRBV7-8
CDR3nt: TGTGCCAGCAGCTTAGGGGGGCTTTCTGGCTACACCTTC
CDR3aa: CASSLGGLSGYTF

j_gene: TRBJ2-1
abundance: once
d_gene: .
v_gene: TRBV9
CDR3nt: TGTGCCAGCAGCCCGACAGGCAGCTCCTACAATGAGCAGTTCTTC
CDR3aa: CASSPTGSSYNEQFF

j_gene: TRBJ1-2
abundance: few
d_gene: .
v_gene: TRBV7-3
CDR3nt: TGTGCCAGCAGCAAAACTGGGGGGTCTAACTATGGCTACACCTTC
CDR3aa: CASSKTGGSNYGYTF

j_gene: TRBJ2-3
abundance: .
d_gene: .
v_gene: TRBV6-2/TRBV6-3
CDR3nt: TGTGCCAGCAGTTACACGGGTCTAATCACAGATACGCAGTATTTT
CDR3aa: CASSYTGLITDTQYF

j_gene: TRBJ2-5
abundance: .
d_gene: .
v_gene: TRBV30
CDR3nt: TGTGCCTGGAGTGTACTAGGGAGAGAGACCCAGTACTTC
CDR3aa: CAWSVLGRETQYF